This T cell receptor (beta chain) was observed in a study of T cells after yellow fever vaccination. TCRdb analysed the 5' RACE reads with MiXCR anew, one entry per CDR3 protein. This table has 95,000 to 100,000 distinct CDR3 sequences, around 5.8% appearing once. This clonotype has just a few counts. Sequenced here: CD8+ T cells sorted from PBMCs, sampled 10 days after the yellow fever booster vaccination. The receptor comes from a man between 18 and 29 years old who received the YFV17D yellow fever vaccine.

The CDR3 DNA reads TGTGCCAGCAGCCCGAGTCAGGGAATCGACACCGGGGAGCTGTTTTTT. Its protein product is CASSPSQGIDTGELFF. The chain combines TRBV3-1 with TRBJ2-2; D perhaps matches TRBD1 (5 bases). Germline V lookup: CDR1 LGHDT, CDR2 YNNKEL (reference sequence). This CDR3 has 16 residues. The V end lost 4 bases, the J end lost 3 bases, and 15 bases lay between the germline ends.